These T cell receptor beta chains were read from a single sample in a study of control samples from healthy donors and cancer patients. The method was immunoSEQ multiplex PCR; TCRdb's version includes in-frame clones alone and lacks a portion of them. Of fewer than 200,000 clones in the sample, roughly 90% were seen once. The sequencing sample was made of blood. These TCRs come from a man under 40 in good health. CDR3s include the opening cysteine and the closing phenylalanine or tryptophan. The D gene is left open where the match is weak. A row's size may be missing; if present it is once, few, many or a size class.

TRBV3-1/TRBV3-2	.	TRBD2	16	TRBJ2-7	TGTGCCAGCAGCCAAGGATCGCTAGCGGGAGTAGGCGAGCAGTACTTC	CASSQGSLAGVGEQYF
TRBV28	once	.	17	TRBJ2-2	TGTGCCAGCAGTTTCCCCCCCGAGACGGCGAACACCGGGGAGCTGTTTTTT	CASSFPPETANTGELFF
TRBV6-2/TRBV6-3	.	.	14	TRBJ2-5	TGTGCCAGCAGTAAGGACATTCCCAGGGTCACCCAGTACTTC	CASSKDIPRVTQYF
TRBV7-3	.	.	15	TRBJ1-6	TGTGCCAGCAGCTCCTCGGGGGGGAGGACTTCACCCCTCCACTTT	CASSSSGGRTSPLHF
TRBV4-1	.	.	17	TRBJ1-3	TGCGCCAGCAGCCAAGGGATCGGACGGAGCTCTGGAAACACCATATATTTT	CASSQGIGRSSGNTIYF
TRBV4-1	.	TRBD1	15	TRBJ1-1	TGCGCCAGCAGCCAAGACGCGGGACAGGTACCGGGGGCTTTCTTT	CASSQDAGQVPGAFF
TRBV18	.	.	15	TRBJ1-4	TGTGCCAGCTCACCCAGCTCAGGGGTCGGTGAAAAACTGTTTTTT	CASSPSSGVGEKLFF
TRBV2	once	.	11	TRBJ1-4	TGTGCCAGCAGTGTGTATGAAAAACTGTTTTTT	CASSVYEKLFF
TRBV6-5	.	.	13	TRBJ1-4	TGTGCCAGCAGAGTCTCCGTAGATGAAAAACTGTTTTTT	CASRVSVDEKLFF
TRBV7-6	once	TRBD1	19	TRBJ1-5	TGTGCCAGCAGCTTTTCACCGGGACAGGGCGACTATAGCAATCAGCCCCAGCATTTT	CASSFSPGQGDYSNQPQHF
TRBV5-1	.	.	14	TRBJ2-7	TGCGCCAGCAGCTTGTCAGGGTTATCGGGTGAGCAGTACTTC	CASSLSGLSGEQYF
TRBV18	.	.	15	TRBJ2-3	TGTGCCAGCTCACCATACAGGGAAGAGGGAGATACGCAGTATTTT	CASSPYREEGDTQYF
TRBV5-1	.	.	13	TRBJ1-2	TGCGCCAGCAGCTTGTACCTATCCTATGGCTACACCTTC	CASSLYLSYGYTF
TRBV5-8	.	TRBD1	14	TRBJ1-2	TGTGCCAGCAGCTTTCCCGGGACAGGGAACAGCTACACCTTC	CASSFPGTGNSYTF